This TCR beta chain was found in a study of blood T cell repertoires in COVID-19. Study details: Sources were T cells, B-cell-depleted T cells, or PBMCs; the material itself was cDNA or gDNA.

Method: immunoSEQ multiplex PCR; TCRdb's copy keeps in-frame clones and lacks some. The sample records fewer than 350,000 clones, roughly 88% being singletons. The CDR3 loop spans 15 amino acids. Looked up from germline, CDR1 is SGHNT and CDR2 is YYREEE (reference sequence). V dropped 0 bases and J dropped 2 bases, with 11 bases sitting between them. The source is a man aged 18 to 29 with active or convalescent COVID-19. The chain is built from TRBV5-4 and TRBJ1-1, with TRBD1 as a possible D gene (6 bases). Material for sequencing was peripheral blood. This CDR3 reads CASSLEQGLNTEAFF. The CDR3 DNA reads as TGTGCCAGCAGCTTGGAACAGGGATTAAACACTGAAGCTTTCTTT.